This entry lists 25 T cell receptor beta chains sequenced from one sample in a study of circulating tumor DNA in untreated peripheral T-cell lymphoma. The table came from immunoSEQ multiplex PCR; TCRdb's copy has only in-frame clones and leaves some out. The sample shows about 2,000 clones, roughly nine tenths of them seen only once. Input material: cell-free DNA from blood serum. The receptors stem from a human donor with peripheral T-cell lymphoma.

The CDR3 coding sequence is TGCGCCAGCAGCTTGGAACTAGCGGGGTACAATGAGCAGTTCTTC. Its translation is CASSLELAGYNEQFF. This chain joins TRBV5-1 and TRBJ2-1; 10 bases align to TRBD2. This CDR3 is 15 amino acids long. J lost 4 bases, V lost 0 bases, and 1 base had no gene match. Germline CDR1 and CDR2: SGHRS and YFSETQ.

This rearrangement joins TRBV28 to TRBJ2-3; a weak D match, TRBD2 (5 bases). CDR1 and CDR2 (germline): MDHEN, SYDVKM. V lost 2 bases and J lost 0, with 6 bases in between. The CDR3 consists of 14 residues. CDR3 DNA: TGTGCCAGCAGTTTAAGGACTAGCACAGATACGCAGTATTTT. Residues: CASSLRTSTDTQYF.

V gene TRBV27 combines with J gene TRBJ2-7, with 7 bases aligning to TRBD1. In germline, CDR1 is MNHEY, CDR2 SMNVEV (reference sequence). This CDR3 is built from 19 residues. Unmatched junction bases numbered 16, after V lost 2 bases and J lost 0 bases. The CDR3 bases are TGTGCCAGCAGTTTAGAGGGGGCCGGACTTTATGCCAGCTCCTACGAGCAGTACTTC. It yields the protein CASSLEGAGLYASSYEQYF.

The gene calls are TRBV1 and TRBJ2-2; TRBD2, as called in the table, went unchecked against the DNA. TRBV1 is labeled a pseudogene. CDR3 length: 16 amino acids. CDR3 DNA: TGCACCAGCAGCAATCTAGCTTTCCGATACGCCGGGGAGCTGTTTTTT. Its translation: CTSSNLAFRYAGELFF.

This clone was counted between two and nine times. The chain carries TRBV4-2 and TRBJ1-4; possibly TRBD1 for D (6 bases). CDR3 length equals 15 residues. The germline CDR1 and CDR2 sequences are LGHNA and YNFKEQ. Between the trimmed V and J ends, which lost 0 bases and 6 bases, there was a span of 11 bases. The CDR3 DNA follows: TGTGCCAGCAGCCAAGATTGGGACACCTATGAAAAACTGTTTTTT. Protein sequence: CASSQDWDTYEKLFF.

CDR3 amino acids: CASRRLPNLSYEQYF. Here the CDR3 DNA reads TGTGCCAGCAGGAGACTACCGAACCTCTCCTACGAGCAGTACTTC. This sequence joins TRBV2 and TRBJ2-7; tentative D call: TRBD2 (5 bases). V was clipped by 6 bases and J by 0 bases, with 15 bases between them. The CDR3 is made up of 15 amino acids. CDR1 and CDR2 from the germline V gene are SNHLY and FYNNEI.

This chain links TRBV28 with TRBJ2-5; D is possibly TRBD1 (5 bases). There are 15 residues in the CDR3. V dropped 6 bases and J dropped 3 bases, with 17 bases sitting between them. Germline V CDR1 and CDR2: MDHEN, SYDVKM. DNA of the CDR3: TGTGCCAGCAGCTCCCTGACAGCCACTAAAGAGACCCAGTACTTC. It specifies CASSSLTATKETQYF.

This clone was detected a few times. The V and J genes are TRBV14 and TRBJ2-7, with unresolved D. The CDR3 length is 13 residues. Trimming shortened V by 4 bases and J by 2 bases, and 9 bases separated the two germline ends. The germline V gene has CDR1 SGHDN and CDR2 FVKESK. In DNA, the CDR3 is TGTGCCAGCAGCCGCATATTGACCTACGAGCAGTACTTC. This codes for CASSRILTYEQYF.

This chain's CDR3 is CASSLWGDQPQHF. The CDR3 coding sequence is TGTGCCAGCAGTTTATGGGGGGATCAGCCCCAGCATTTT. This chain connects TRBV28 to TRBJ1-5, with a tentative D call TRBD1 (5 bases). V was cut by 0 bases and J by 5 bases, with 5 bases left in between. This CDR3 has 13 amino acids. The germline gives CDR1 MDHEN, CDR2 SYDVKM. Supplemented by reference TRBV28 and TRBJ1-5, the full variable domain reads DVKVTQSSRYLVKRTGEKVFLECVQDMDHENMFWYRQDPGLGLRLIYFSYDVKMKEKGDIPEGYSVSREKKERFSLILESASTNQTSMYLCASSLWGDQPQHFGDGTRLSIL.

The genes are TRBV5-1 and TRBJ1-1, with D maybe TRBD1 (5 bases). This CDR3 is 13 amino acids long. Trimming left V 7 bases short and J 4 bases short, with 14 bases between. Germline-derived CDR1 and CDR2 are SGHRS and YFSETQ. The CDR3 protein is CASSEGRSTEAFF. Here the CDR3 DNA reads TGCGCCAGCTCGGAGGGGAGGAGCACTGAAGCTTTCTTT.

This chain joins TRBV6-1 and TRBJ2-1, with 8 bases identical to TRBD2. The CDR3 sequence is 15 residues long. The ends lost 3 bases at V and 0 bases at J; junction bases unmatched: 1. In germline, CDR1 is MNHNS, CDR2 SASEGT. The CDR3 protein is CASSELAGSYNEQFF. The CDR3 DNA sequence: TGTGCCAGCAGTGAGCTAGCGGGCTCCTACAATGAGCAGTTCTTC.

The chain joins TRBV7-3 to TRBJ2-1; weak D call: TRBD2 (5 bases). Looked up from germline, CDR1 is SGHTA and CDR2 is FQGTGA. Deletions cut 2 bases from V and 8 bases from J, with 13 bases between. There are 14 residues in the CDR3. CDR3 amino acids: CASSLLGGWDEQFF. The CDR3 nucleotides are TGTGCCAGCAGCTTATTAGGCGGGTGGGATGAGCAGTTCTTC.

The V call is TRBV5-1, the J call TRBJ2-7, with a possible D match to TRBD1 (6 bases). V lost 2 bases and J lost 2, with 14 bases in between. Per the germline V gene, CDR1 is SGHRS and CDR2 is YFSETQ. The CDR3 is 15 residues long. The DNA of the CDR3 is TGCGCCAGCAGCTTCAGGGACACGGTTCCCTACGAGCAGTACTTC. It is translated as CASSFRDTVPYEQYF.

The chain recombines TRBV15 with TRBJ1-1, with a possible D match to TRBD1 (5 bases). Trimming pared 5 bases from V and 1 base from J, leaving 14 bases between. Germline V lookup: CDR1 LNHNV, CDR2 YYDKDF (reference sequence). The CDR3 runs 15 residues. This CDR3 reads CATSPKYTGNTEAFF. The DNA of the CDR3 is TGTGCCACCAGCCCAAAATATACAGGGAACACTGAAGCTTTCTTT.

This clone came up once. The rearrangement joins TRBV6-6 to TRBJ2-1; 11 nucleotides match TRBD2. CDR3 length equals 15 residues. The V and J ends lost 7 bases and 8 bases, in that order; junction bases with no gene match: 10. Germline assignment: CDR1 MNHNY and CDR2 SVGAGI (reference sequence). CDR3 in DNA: TGTGCCAGCATTATTAGCGGGAGGGCCCTCGATGAGCAGTTCTTC. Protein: CASIISGRALDEQFF.

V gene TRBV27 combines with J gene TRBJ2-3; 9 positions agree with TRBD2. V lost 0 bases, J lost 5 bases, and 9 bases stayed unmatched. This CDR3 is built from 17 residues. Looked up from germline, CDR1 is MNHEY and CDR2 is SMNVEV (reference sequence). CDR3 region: CASSLSIGGRGGDTQYF. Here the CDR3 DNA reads TGTGCCAGCAGTTTATCCATCGGCGGGAGGGGCGGAGATACGCAGTATTTT.

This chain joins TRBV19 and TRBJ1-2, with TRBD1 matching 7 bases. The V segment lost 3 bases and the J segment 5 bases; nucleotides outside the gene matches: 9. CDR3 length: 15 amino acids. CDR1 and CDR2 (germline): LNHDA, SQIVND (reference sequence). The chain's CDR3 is CASSIVDRESYGYTF. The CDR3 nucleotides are TGTGCCAGTAGTATCGTCGACAGGGAATCATATGGCTACACCTTC.

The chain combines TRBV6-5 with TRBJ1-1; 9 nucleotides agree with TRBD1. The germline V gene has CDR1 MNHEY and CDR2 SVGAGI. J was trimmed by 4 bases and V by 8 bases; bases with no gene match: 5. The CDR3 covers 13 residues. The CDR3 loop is CASGTGGGTEAFF. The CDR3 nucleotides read TGTGCCAGCGGAACAGGGGGCGGCACTGAAGCTTTCTTT.

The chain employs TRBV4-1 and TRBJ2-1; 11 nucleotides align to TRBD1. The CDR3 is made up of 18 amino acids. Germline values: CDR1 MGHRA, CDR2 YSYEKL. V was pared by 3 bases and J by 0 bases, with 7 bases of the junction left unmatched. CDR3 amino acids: CASSHQPGTGGSYNEQFF. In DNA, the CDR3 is TGCGCCAGCAGCCACCAACCCGGGACAGGGGGCTCCTACAATGAGCAGTTCTTC.

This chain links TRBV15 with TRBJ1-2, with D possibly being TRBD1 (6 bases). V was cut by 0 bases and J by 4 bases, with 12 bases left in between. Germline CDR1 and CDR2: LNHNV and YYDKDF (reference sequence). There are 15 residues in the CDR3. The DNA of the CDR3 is TGTGCCACCAGCAGAGATAGCCAGGGGTCCTATGGCTACACCTTC. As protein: CATSRDSQGSYGYTF.

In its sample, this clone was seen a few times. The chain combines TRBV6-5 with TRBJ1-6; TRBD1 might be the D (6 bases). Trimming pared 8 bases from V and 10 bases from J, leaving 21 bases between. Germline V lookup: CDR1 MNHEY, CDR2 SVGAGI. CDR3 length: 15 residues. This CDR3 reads CASGTRQVVESPLHF. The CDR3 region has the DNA TGTGCCAGCGGCACTCGACAGGTTGTAGAATCACCCCTCCACTTT.

This CDR3 reads CASSLVGGTGELFF. The CDR3 DNA is TGTGCCAGCAGCTTAGTAGGGGGCACCGGGGAGCTGTTTTTT. This rearrangement joins TRBV7-2 to TRBJ2-2, with a weak D call TRBD1 (6 bases). CDR1 and CDR2 (germline): SGHTA, FQGNSA. This CDR3 is built from 14 residues. V shed 1 base and J shed 4 bases, with 7 bases lying between them.

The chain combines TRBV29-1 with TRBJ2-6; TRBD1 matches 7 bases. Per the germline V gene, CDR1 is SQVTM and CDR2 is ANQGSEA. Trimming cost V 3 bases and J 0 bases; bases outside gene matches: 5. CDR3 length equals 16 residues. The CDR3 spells CSVEDRRTSGANVLTF. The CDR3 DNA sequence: TGCAGCGTTGAGGACAGGCGCACCTCTGGGGCCAACGTCCTGACTTTC.

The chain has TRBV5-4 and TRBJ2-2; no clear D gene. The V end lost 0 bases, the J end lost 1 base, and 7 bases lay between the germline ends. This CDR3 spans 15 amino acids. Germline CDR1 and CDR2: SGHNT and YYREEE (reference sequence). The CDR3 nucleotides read TGTGCCAGCAGCTTGGATCCCCGGAACACCGGGGAGCTGTTTTTT. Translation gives CASSLDPRNTGELFF.

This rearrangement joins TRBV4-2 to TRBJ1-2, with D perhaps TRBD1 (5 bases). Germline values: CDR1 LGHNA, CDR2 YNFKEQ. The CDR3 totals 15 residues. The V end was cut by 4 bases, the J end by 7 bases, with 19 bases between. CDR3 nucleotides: TGTGCCAGCAGCCCGGGTGCCGGGGCAGGTGGTGGCTACACCTTC. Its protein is CASSPGAGAGGGYTF.